These 18 T cell receptor beta chains were all obtained from the same sample, sequenced in a study of control samples from healthy donors and cancer patients. Measured with immunoSEQ multiplex PCR; TCRdb has only the in-frame clones, and not every one. The sample has roughly 48,000 clones, 85% to 95% seen once. The sequenced sample was PBMCs. Receptors were obtained from a woman aged 40 to 50 with head and neck cancer.

V usage is TRBV5-1 and J usage is TRBJ2-3; D unresolved. Germline V gene data show CDR1 as SGHRS and CDR2 as YFSETQ. The V end lost 0 bases, the J end lost 7 bases, and 6 bases lay between the germline ends. The CDR3 is 12 amino acids. CDR3 loop: CASSLGSYTQYF. The CDR3 region has the DNA TGCGCCAGCAGCTTGGGTAGCTATACGCAGTATTTT.

The J gene is TRBJ2-7, the V gene TRBV3-1 (or the pseudogene TRBV3-2); no reliable D call. Germline V gives CDR1 LGHDT, CDR2 YNNKEL (reference sequence). V dropped 1 base and J dropped 4 bases, with 14 bases sitting between them. This CDR3 contains 15 residues. The CDR3 DNA reads as TGTGCCAGCAGCCAAGGGAACTCGCAGACTTACGAGCAGTACTTC. Translation gives CASSQGNSQTYEQYF.

The chain has TRBV3-1 (or the pseudogene TRBV3-2) and TRBJ1-1; perhaps TRBD1 as D (6 bases). Germline values: CDR1 LGHDT, CDR2 YNNKEL (reference sequence). V was pared by 6 bases and J by 0 bases, with 11 bases between. There are 14 residues in the CDR3. CDR3 DNA sequence: TGTGCCAGCAGTCGACAGGAGGTGAACACTGAAGCTTTCTTT. It is translated as CASSRQEVNTEAFF.

The J gene is TRBJ2-1, the V gene TRBV7-3; a possible D gene is TRBD2 (6 bases). The V gene lost 3 bases and the J gene lost 0 bases, with 9 bases spanning the gap. Germline loops: CDR1 SGHTA, CDR2 FQGTGA. This CDR3 is built from 15 residues. The CDR3, as DNA: TGTGCCAGCAGCTTGAGTAGCGGCTCCTACAATGAGCAGTTCTTC. It codes for CASSLSSGSYNEQFF.

J is TRBJ2-7 and V is TRBV5-4, with D perhaps matching TRBD2 (6 bases). Germline loops: CDR1 SGHNT, CDR2 YYREEE (reference sequence). CDR3 length: 14 residues. Trimming cost V 0 bases and J 6 bases, with 13 bases left between them. DNA for the CDR3: TGTGCCAGCAGCTTGGGCGGGGCCCGCGGCGAGCAGTACTTC. Amino acids: CASSLGGARGEQYF.

This rearrangement joins TRBV19 to TRBJ2-1; D may be TRBD1 or TRBD2 (5 bases each). The V and J ends lost 5 bases and 7 bases respectively, with 15 bases between them. The CDR3 spans 14 residues. Germline CDR1 is LNHDA and CDR2 is SQIVND (reference sequence). In DNA form, the CDR3 reads TGTGCCAGTAGTCTTGGGACGGTCGAGAATGAGCAGTTCTTC. This gives the protein CASSLGTVENEQFF.

This clone was seen only once. V and J are TRBV27 and TRBJ2-7; possible D gene TRBD2, 7 bases. CDR3 length: 15 amino acids. V shed 0 bases and J shed 3 bases, with 12 bases lying between them. CDR1 is MNHEY and CDR2 is SMNVEV in the germline V gene (reference sequence). In DNA, the CDR3 is TGTGCCAGCAGTTTATCCCGGGGGGCAATCTACGAGCAGTACTTC. As protein: CASSLSRGAIYEQYF.

The CDR3 sequence is CSVWIRAANYGYTF. In DNA, the CDR3 is TGCAGCGTTTGGATCAGGGCCGCTAACTATGGCTACACCTTC. The chain combines TRBV29-1 with TRBJ1-2; tentative D call: TRBD1 (5 bases). V was trimmed by 5 bases and J by 0 bases, leaving 13 bases between them. The CDR3 has 14 residues. Looked up from germline, CDR1 is SQVTM and CDR2 is ANQGSEA.

The chain is built from TRBV5-1 and TRBJ1-2; 9 bases align to TRBD1. The CDR3 is 15 residues long. Germline-derived CDR1 and CDR2 are SGHRS and YFSETQ. Trimming removed 5 bases from V and 6 bases from J; junction bases left unmatched: 11. DNA of the CDR3: TGCGCCAGCAGGAAGAGGGGACAGGGTGACCATGGCTACACCTTC. It is translated as CASRKRGQGDHGYTF.

The gene calls are TRBV6-4 and TRBJ1-2, with 7 bases fitting TRBD1. Per germline, CDR1 MRHNA and CDR2 SNTAGT. After removal of 6 bases from V and 8 bases from J, the junction contained 12 bases not matched to a gene. This CDR3 contains 14 residues. The CDR3: CASRATGSHQGYTF. The CDR3 coding sequence is TGTGCCAGCAGGGCGACAGGGAGTCATCAGGGCTACACCTTC.

The V call is TRBV6-5, the J call TRBJ1-3, with no clear D. This CDR3 contains 13 residues. V was trimmed by 6 bases and J by 0 bases, leaving 6 bases between them. In germline, CDR1 is MNHEY, CDR2 SVGAGI. CDR3 sequence reads: CASRLGSGNTIYF. The CDR3 nucleotides read TGTGCCAGCAGACTGGGCTCTGGAAACACCATATATTTT.

This chain links TRBV6-4 with TRBJ1-5; D is unresolved. Between the trimmed V and J ends, which lost 2 bases and 0 bases, there was a span of 8 bases. Germline V CDR1 and CDR2: MRHNA, SNTAGT. The CDR3 is 15 residues long. In DNA form, the CDR3 reads TGTGCCAGCAGTGACCGGCAGAATAGCAATCAGCCCCAGCATTTT. The encoded protein is CASSDRQNSNQPQHF.

The chain is built from TRBV20-1 and TRBJ1-2, with TRBD1 identical over 7 bases. This CDR3 has 11 residues. The germline V gene has CDR1 DFQATT and CDR2 SNEGSKA (reference sequence). V gave up 3 bases and J gave up 10 bases; unmatched junction bases: 5. Written as DNA, the CDR3 is TGCAGTGCTAGTGTAACAGGGGACTACACCTTC. This sequence encodes CSASVTGDYTF.

This clone was seen just once. In nucleotides, the CDR3 is TGTGCCAGCACCACAGGGGGTTGGGGATATGGCTACACCTTC. This encodes CASTTGGWGYGYTF. The rearrangement uses TRBV7-9 and TRBJ1-2, with TRBD1 identical over 8 bases. V lost 7 bases and J lost 5; bases outside the gene matches: 9. The CDR3 is made up of 14 amino acids. Germline V gene lookup returns CDR1 SEHNR and CDR2 FQNEAQ (reference sequence).

J is TRBJ2-7 and V is TRBV5-4; no firm D call. CDR3 length: 13 amino acids. Trimming cost V 4 bases and J 2 bases, with 10 bases left between them. CDR1 is SGHNT and CDR2 is YYREEE in the germline V gene (reference sequence). CDR3 DNA: TGTGCCAGCAGCCTCGTCGGACCCTACGAGCAGTACTTC. Its protein product is CASSLVGPYEQYF.

The chain couples TRBV5-4 to TRBJ1-3; D uncertain. CDR3 length equals 15 residues. Germline CDR1 reads SGHNT; CDR2 reads YYREEE (reference sequence). V was clipped by 6 bases and J by 2 bases, with 15 bases between them. Written as DNA, the CDR3 is TGTGCCAGCACCTCTAATCTGGAGGCTGGAAACACCATATATTTT. The encoded protein is CASTSNLEAGNTIYF.

The V and J genes are TRBV7-7 and TRBJ1-3; no firm D call. The CDR3 contains 14 residues. The germline gives CDR1 SSHAT, CDR2 FNYEAQ (reference sequence). Trimming stripped 2 bases from V and 4 bases from J, with 9 bases between. This CDR3 reads CASSLKGNGNTIYF. CDR3 sequence (DNA): TGTGCCAGCAGCTTAAAAGGGAACGGAAACACCATATATTTT.

The chain has TRBV19 and TRBJ1-1; possibly TRBD1 for D (6 bases). The germline V and J ends were trimmed by 6 bases and 0 bases, with 17 bases remaining between them. This CDR3 is built from 16 residues. Germline CDR1 and CDR2: LNHDA and SQIVND (reference sequence). CDR3 sequence reads: CASRPGGEGMNTEAFF. The DNA of the CDR3 is TGTGCCAGTAGACCCGGGGGCGAAGGGATGAACACTGAAGCTTTCTTT.